The rows below give T cell receptor beta chains drawn from one sample of a study of T cell clones after liver transplantation. Their cognate antigens are unknown. Assay: immunoSEQ multiplex PCR; the TCRdb copy retains only in-frame clones and omits some. Of 1,300 or so clones in the sample, under 50% were seen once. The sequencing sample was made of CD4+ T cells from cultured PBMCs. These receptors all stem from a human patient who received a liver transplant. Some T cells may arise from the graft donor. Both conserved end residues are trimmed from each CDR3. Clone sizes are given selectively: once, few, many, or a class where the clone is expanded.

once	TRBV6-1	ASRTGIYEQY
.	TRBV6-6	AIPGGLRELF
.	TRBV20-1	SASRAGGYT
few	TRBV30	AWSWSLAGESDTQY
.	TRBV2	ASSQTSGGSAGELF
.	TRBV6-5	ASNVGREGYT
medium-sized	TRBV27	ASKLEGAEETEAF
few	TRBV5-1	ASRPDRGPSPLH
.	TRBV30	AWCIGRGPATGELF
medium-sized	TRBV7-9	ASSSRTTYGYT
few	TRBV7-8	ASSLGGGNSPLH
.	TRBV6-5	ASSYRGTGGEKLF
.	TRBV2	ASSGGATYEQY
large	TRBV27	ASSTLNRGWQPQH
medium-sized	TRBV10-3	AIKDSYMNTEAF
medium-sized	TRBV7-3	ASSLSGGAGNEQF
.	TRBV19	ASSRTGQGEGRQF
few	TRBV6-4	APPGDSEKLF
.	TRBV6-6	ASCRDRQNTEAF
.	TRBV5-4	ASSLFDRVVTGELF
.	TRBV11-3	ASSAGRGSYEQY
large	TRBV6-6	ASNVGREGYT
large	TRBV4-1	ASRSAGTDTQY
.	TRBV25-1	ASSEGRTFNEKLF
.	TRBV5-6	ASSYDRNNEQF
.	TRBV30	AGSLSGTGDEKLF
.	TRBV6-6	ASSYSYGGAGEQY
medium-sized	TRBV7-9	ASSLTGSPNEKLF
large	TRBV5-1	ASSFRDSQETQY
.	TRBV5-5	ARSLWQGNTEAF
.	TRBV6-1	ASSGRRQGPQH
.	TRBV19	ASSIGTGNKNIQY
.	TRBV18	ASSPQVQRKEKLF
large	TRBV6-6	ASRPSGGLANYGYT
few	TRBV5-4	ASSLGGGARDHTQY
.	TRBV7-9	ASSPRGGASGYT
medium-sized	TRBV7-9	ASSPRSFNEKLF
.	TRBV6-6	ASSHLGTGELF
few	TRBV6-5	ASSTRQGGYT
.	TRBV30	ACQGRGNTIY
medium-sized	TRBV7-3	ASTRDRGYNEQF
medium-sized	TRBV6-6	ASRDREYEQY
few	TRBV20-1	SAQGREPQH
medium-sized	TRBV13	ASSRTTVGYEQY
medium-sized	TRBV19	ASSITTTRDSPLH